This passage covers 31 T cell receptor beta chains from one sample sequenced in a study of T cell responses to AZD1222 COVID-19 vaccine. Clones were read by immunoSEQ multiplex PCR, and TCRdb kept only the in-frame ones, dropping some. The repertoire holds 90,000 to 120,000 clones, with roughly nine tenths as singletons. The source material was peripheral blood, sampled on day 0 of AZD1222 vaccination. The receptor source for this set is an adult in good health.

In nucleotides, the CDR3 is TGTGCCAGCAGTCGGAGGGGAGGGTTTGACGAGCAGTACTTC. Its translation is CASSRRGGFDEQYF. The rearrangement joins TRBV27 to TRBJ2-7; 7 bases match TRBD2. The CDR3 extends over 14 amino acids. Trimming removed 5 bases from V and 5 bases from J; junction bases left unmatched: 9. CDR1 and CDR2 (germline): MNHEY, SMNVEV (reference sequence).

The genes are TRBV5-8 and TRBJ1-5, with a tentative D call TRBD1 (5 bases). Trimming removed 1 base at V and 1 base at J, with 6 bases between. CDR1 and CDR2 from the germline V gene are SGHTS and YDEGEE. There are 14 residues in the CDR3. CDR3 in amino acids: CASSLSGSNQPQHF. In DNA, the CDR3 is TGTGCCAGCAGCTTGTCAGGGAGCAATCAGCCCCAGCATTTT.

This chain joins TRBV7-8 and TRBJ1-1; no firm D call. CDR1 is SGHVS, CDR2 FQNEAQ, per germline. CDR3 length: 15 residues. V was pared by 5 bases and J by 1 base, with 14 bases between. CDR3 in DNA: TGTGCCAGCAGCCCAGTGAGGGCGGGGAACACTGAAGCTTTCTTT. Amino acids: CASSPVRAGNTEAFF.

The genes are TRBV18 and TRBJ1-2; D remains ambiguous. V was trimmed by 3 bases and J by 4 bases, leaving 9 bases between them. Germline CDR1 reads KGHSH; CDR2 reads LQKENI. This CDR3 spans 13 amino acids. CDR3: CASSPSGGYGYTF. CDR3 coding DNA: TGTGCCAGCTCACCCAGTGGAGGCTATGGCTACACCTTC.

The chain links TRBV5-5 to TRBJ2-7; the D is unclear. The V and J ends lost 0 bases and 6 bases respectively, with 13 bases between them. This CDR3 region has 14 residues. Germline-derived CDR1 and CDR2 are SGHKS and YYEKEE (reference sequence). The CDR3 DNA reads TGTGCCAGCAGCTTGGCCGTCCCGCCCGGCGAGCAGTACTTC. Translation gives CASSLAVPPGEQYF.

This rearrangement joins TRBV7-3 to TRBJ2-4; no clear D. The CDR3 totals 14 residues. The germline V gene has CDR1 SGHTA and CDR2 FQGTGA. V lost 6 bases and J lost 0, with 9 bases in between. This CDR3 is CASSSDIAKNIQYF. CDR3 DNA: TGTGCCAGCAGTTCAGACATAGCCAAAAACATTCAGTACTTC.

The chain has TRBV6-6 and TRBJ1-5; TRBD1 is a possible D gene (5 bases). The ends were cut back, 6 bases at V and 6 bases at J, with 21 bases in the middle. Germline V gene data show CDR1 as MNHNY and CDR2 as SVGAGI (reference sequence). CDR3 length: 16 residues. CDR3 nucleotide sequence: TGTGCCAGCAGCCCGGAGGGGCCGGGGAATTTTCAGCCCCAGCATTTT. Its translation is CASSPEGPGNFQPQHF.

V is TRBV6-2 or TRBV6-3 and J is TRBJ1-5; possible D gene TRBD1, 6 bases. There are 15 residues in the CDR3. With 2 bases removed from V and 5 bases from J, the gap between germline ends came to 13 bases. The V gene's germline CDR1 is MNHEY and CDR2 SVGEGT. CDR3 sequence: CASSYDQGIDQPQHF. CDR3 DNA: TGTGCCAGCAGTTACGATCAGGGGATTGATCAGCCCCAGCATTTT.

V is TRBV9 and J is TRBJ2-5; D is unresolved. Germline CDR1 is SGDLS and CDR2 is YYNGEE. Trimming took 3 bases from V and 4 from J, leaving 13 bases between them. CDR3 length: 14 residues. The CDR3 is CASSDLGESETQYF. CDR3 bases: TGTGCCAGCAGCGATCTTGGAGAGTCAGAGACCCAGTACTTC.

This sequence joins TRBV19 and TRBJ2-1; D is possibly TRBD2 (6 bases). This CDR3 is 15 amino acids long. Germline lookup yields CDR1 LNHDA and CDR2 SQIVND (reference sequence). The V end lost 3 bases, the J end lost 6 bases, and 15 bases lay between the germline ends. The CDR3 is CASSISSVSVNEQFF. CDR3 bases: TGTGCCAGTAGTATCTCTAGCGTAAGTGTCAATGAGCAGTTCTTC. Together with reference TRBV19 and TRBJ2-1, the CDR3 gives the full variable domain: DGGITQSPKYLFRKEGQNVTLSCEQNLNHDAMYWYRQDPGQGLRLIYYSQIVNDFQKGDIAEGYSVSREKKESFPLTVTSAQKNPTAFYLCASSISSVSVNEQFFGPGTRLTVL.

The chain is built from TRBV10-3 and TRBJ1-4; possible D gene TRBD1, 5 bases. CDR3 length: 15 amino acids. Germline lookup yields CDR1 ENHRY and CDR2 SYGVKD. V was pared by 6 bases and J by 7 bases, with 18 bases between. CDR3 amino acids: CAISSTGGGGEKLFF. The CDR3 DNA reads TGTGCCATCAGCTCGACCGGTGGCGGGGGTGAAAAACTGTTTTTT.

This clone appeared a few times. The CDR3 sequence: CASKEQGAGETQYF. DNA of the CDR3: TGTGCCAGCAAGGAACAGGGGGCCGGGGAGACCCAGTACTTC. This chain connects TRBV2 to TRBJ2-5, with TRBD1 identical over 9 bases. This CDR3 is 14 amino acids long. CDR1 is SNHLY and CDR2 is FYNNEI in the germline V gene. V was clipped by 7 bases and J by 5 bases; unmatched bases: 8. The full variable domain, completed using reference TRBV2 and TRBJ2-5, is EPEVTQTPSHQVTQMGQEVILRCVPISNHLYFYWYRQILGQKVEFLVSFYNNEISEKSEIFDDQFSVERPDGSNFTLKIRSTKLEDSAMYFCASKEQGAGETQYFGPGTRLLVL.

This clone was recorded once. V and J are TRBV13 and TRBJ1-3; D call uncertain. The CDR3 contains 14 residues. Germline values: CDR1 PRHDT, CDR2 FYEKMQ (reference sequence). V was pared by 1 base and J by 4 bases, with 8 bases between. CDR3 DNA: TGTGCCAGCAGCTTAGCCCGCAGGGGAAACACCATATATTTT. Amino acids: CASSLARRGNTIYF.

This chain links TRBV3-1 (or the pseudogene TRBV3-2) with TRBJ2-5; the match to TRBD2 covers 7 bases. The V gene end was trimmed by 1 base and the J gene end by 5 bases; junction bases not matched to a gene: 10. This CDR3 contains 16 residues. CDR1 is LGHDT and CDR2 is YNNKEL in the germline V gene (reference sequence). The CDR3 is CASSQARGRHGETQYF. The DNA of the CDR3 is TGTGCCAGCAGCCAAGCTCGCGGGAGACACGGGGAGACCCAGTACTTC.

V and J are TRBV7-8 and TRBJ2-1, with TRBD1 matching over 8 bases. The CDR3 contains 19 residues. Germline V gene lookup returns CDR1 SGHVS and CDR2 FQNEAQ. With V trimmed by 1 base and J by 8 bases, 19 bases remained unmatched. The CDR3 nucleotides are TGTGCCAGCAGCTTAGTAGTCCCCCTCCTCGGGACAGGTGACTATGAGCAGTTCTTC. Translation gives CASSLVVPLLGTGDYEQFF.

The genes are TRBV7-2 and TRBJ1-5, with D possibly being TRBD1 (5 bases). CDR1 is SGHTA and CDR2 is FQGNSA in the germline V gene. This CDR3 is 15 amino acids long. Trimming cost V 6 bases and J 3 bases, with 15 bases left between them. The CDR3 DNA reads as TGTGCCAGCAGTCAGACCGGGGCACCCAATCAGCCCCAGCATTTT. Translated, it gives CASSQTGAPNQPQHF.

V is TRBV4-3 and J is TRBJ2-7, with D hard to call. CDR3 length equals 14 residues. CDR1 LGHNA and CDR2 YSLEER come from the germline V gene. The germline V and J ends were trimmed by 0 bases and 0 bases, with 6 bases remaining between them. CDR3 DNA: TGCGCCAGCAGCCAAGATACAGTCTCCTACGAGCAGTACTTC. Residues: CASSQDTVSYEQYF.

The genes are TRBV19 and TRBJ2-7, with no clear D. The CDR3 loop spans 13 amino acids. Germline V lookup: CDR1 LNHDA, CDR2 SQIVND (reference sequence). Trimming took 0 bases from V and 3 from J, leaving 6 bases between them. CDR3 nucleotide sequence: TGTGCCAGTAGTATAGAGGGCAGCTACGAGCAGTACTTC. Amino acids: CASSIEGSYEQYF.

V usage is TRBV5-5 and J usage is TRBJ2-2; no firm D call. Germline CDR1 and CDR2: SGHKS and YYEKEE (reference sequence). The CDR3 is 13 amino acids. With 3 bases removed from V and 2 bases from J, the gap between germline ends came to 5 bases. The DNA of the CDR3 is TGTGCCAGCAGCTCACATAACACCGGGGAGCTGTTTTTT. Its translation is CASSSHNTGELFF.

This chain joins TRBV5-1 and TRBJ1-1; D not resolved. This CDR3 has 15 amino acids. Germline assignment: CDR1 SGHRS and CDR2 YFSETQ. Between the trimmed V and J ends, which lost 4 bases and 5 bases, there was a span of 18 bases. Written as DNA, the CDR3 is TGCGCCAGCAGCATTTGGGCTCCGGGAGGGACTGAAGCTTTCTTT. Amino acids: CASSIWAPGGTEAFF.

The chain carries TRBV28 and TRBJ1-1; 8 positions match TRBD1. Unmatched junction bases numbered 12, after V lost 3 bases and J lost 3 bases. In germline, CDR1 is MDHEN, CDR2 SYDVKM. The CDR3 spans 17 residues. The DNA for the CDR3 is TGTGCCAGCAGTTTCCTTCGGACAGGGTGGGTTGACACTGAAGCTTTCTTT. This codes for CASSFLRTGWVDTEAFF.

The rearrangement links TRBV7-8 to TRBJ1-6; 7 nucleotides line up with TRBD1. The CDR3 extends over 14 amino acids. The V and J ends lost 5 bases and 6 bases, in that order; junction bases with no gene match: 4. Germline V gene data show CDR1 as SGHVS and CDR2 as FQNEAQ. The CDR3 bases are TGTGCCAGCAGCCCAGGGGGAAGTAATTCACCCCTCCACTTT. This gives the protein CASSPGGSNSPLHF.

The J gene is TRBJ2-3, the V gene TRBV5-1; 7 nucleotides align to TRBD2. V was clipped by 4 bases and J by 5 bases; unmatched bases: 7. The length of the CDR3 is 14 residues. Germline lookup yields CDR1 SGHRS and CDR2 YFSETQ. The DNA for the CDR3 is TGCGCCAGCAGCAGGAGCGGGGAATTAGATACGCAGTATTTT. Translated: CASSRSGELDTQYF.

The chain combines TRBV5-1 with TRBJ2-1, with D possibly called TRBD1 or TRBD2 (6 bases each). CDR1 is SGHRS and CDR2 is YFSETQ in the germline V gene. This CDR3 is 17 amino acids long. Trimming took off 6 bases at V and 0 bases at J, with 19 bases between the two ends. CDR3 sequence (DNA): TGCGCCAGCAAGTGGAGCCCGGGGGCGGGCTCCTACAATGAGCAGTTCTTC. This codes for CASKWSPGAGSYNEQFF.

This clone came up once. This chain connects TRBV18 to TRBJ1-2; D not certain. Trimming took 2 bases from V and 2 from J, leaving 12 bases between them. The germline V gene encodes CDR1 KGHSH and CDR2 LQKENI. The CDR3 has 15 amino acids. The DNA of the CDR3 is TGTGCCAGCTCACCAACTCTCCGGGAAAACTATGGCTACACCTTC. Residues: CASSPTLRENYGYTF.

The chain has TRBV30 and TRBJ1-3; unclear D gene. CDR3 length equals 15 residues. The ends were cut back, 2 bases at V and 0 bases at J, with 11 bases in the middle. Germline CDR1 GTSNPN, CDR2 SVGIG (reference sequence). The CDR3 nucleotides read TGTGCCTGGAGTAGGAGGGCGATCTCTGGAAACACCATATATTTT. Amino acids: CAWSRRAISGNTIYF.

The chain joins TRBV30 to TRBJ1-1; the D is unclear. The germline V gene encodes CDR1 GTSNPN and CDR2 SVGIG (reference sequence). This CDR3 has 15 amino acids. V shed 4 bases and J shed 3 bases, with 18 bases lying between them. In nucleotides, the CDR3 is TGTGCCTGGACCCCTCCCCCCGGACGGGACACTGAAGCTTTCTTT. As protein: CAWTPPPGRDTEAFF.

The chain employs TRBV7-7 and TRBJ2-1; TRBD2 aligns across 7 bases. CDR1 SSHAT and CDR2 FNYEAQ come from the germline V gene (reference sequence). There are 15 residues in the CDR3. Trimming at V came to 8 bases and at J to 8 bases, leaving 15 bases not matched to a gene. In DNA form, the CDR3 reads TGTGCCAGCTCCCAAGGGAGGGATTGGAGGGATGAGCAGTTCTTC. Translated, it gives CASSQGRDWRDEQFF.

The chain couples TRBV9 to TRBJ1-3, with a tentative D call TRBD1 (6 bases). V lost 7 bases, J lost 0 bases, and 8 bases lay in between. This CDR3 region has 13 residues. Germline loops: CDR1 SGDLS, CDR2 YYNGEE. Written as DNA, the CDR3 is TGTGCCAGCGGGGACATCTCTGGAAACACCATATATTTT. As protein: CASGDISGNTIYF.

In DNA, the CDR3 is TGTGCCAGCTCCGAGGAGCCTCCTTATGGCTACACCTTC. It translates to CASSEEPPYGYTF. This chain joins TRBV18 and TRBJ1-2, with D uncertain. The CDR3 consists of 13 residues. Trimming stripped 6 bases from V and 5 bases from J, with 13 bases between. The germline CDR1 and CDR2 sequences are KGHSH and LQKENI.

The V and J genes are TRBV7-2 and TRBJ2-7, with a tentative D call TRBD2 (6 bases). The CDR3 runs 15 residues. Per germline, CDR1 SGHTA and CDR2 FQGNSA. V lost 3 bases and J 2 bases, leaving 14 bases between the germline ends. The CDR3 sequence: CASSLEGGSPYEQYF. For the CDR3, the DNA is TGTGCCAGCAGCTTGGAGGGCGGTTCGCCCTACGAGCAGTACTTC.